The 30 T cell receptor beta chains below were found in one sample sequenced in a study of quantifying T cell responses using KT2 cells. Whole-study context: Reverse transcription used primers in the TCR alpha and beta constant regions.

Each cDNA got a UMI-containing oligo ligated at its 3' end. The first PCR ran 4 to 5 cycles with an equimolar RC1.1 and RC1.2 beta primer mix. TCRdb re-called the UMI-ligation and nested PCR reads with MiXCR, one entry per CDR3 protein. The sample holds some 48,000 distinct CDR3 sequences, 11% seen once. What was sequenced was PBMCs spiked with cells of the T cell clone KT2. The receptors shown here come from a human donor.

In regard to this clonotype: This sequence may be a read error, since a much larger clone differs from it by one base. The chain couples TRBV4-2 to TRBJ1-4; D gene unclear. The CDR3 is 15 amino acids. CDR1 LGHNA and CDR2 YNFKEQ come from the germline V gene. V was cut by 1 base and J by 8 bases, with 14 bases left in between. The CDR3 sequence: CASSQGLEGNEKLFF. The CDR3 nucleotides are TGTGCCAGCAGCCAAGGCCTGGAGGGCAACGAAAAACTGTTTTTT.

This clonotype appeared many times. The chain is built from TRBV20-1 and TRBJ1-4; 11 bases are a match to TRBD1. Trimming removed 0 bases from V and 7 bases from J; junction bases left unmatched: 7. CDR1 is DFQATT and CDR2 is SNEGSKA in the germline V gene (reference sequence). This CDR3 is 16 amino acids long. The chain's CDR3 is CSARDALGTGGEKLFF. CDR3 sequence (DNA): TGCAGTGCTAGAGACGCCTTAGGGACAGGGGGTGAAAAACTGTTTTTT.

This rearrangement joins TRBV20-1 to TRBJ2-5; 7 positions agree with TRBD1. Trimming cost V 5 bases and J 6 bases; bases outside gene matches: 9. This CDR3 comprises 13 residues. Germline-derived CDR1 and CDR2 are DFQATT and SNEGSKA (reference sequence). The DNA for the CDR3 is TGCAGTGCTCATCCGGGACAGATTCAGACCCAGTACTTC. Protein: CSAHPGQIQTQYF.

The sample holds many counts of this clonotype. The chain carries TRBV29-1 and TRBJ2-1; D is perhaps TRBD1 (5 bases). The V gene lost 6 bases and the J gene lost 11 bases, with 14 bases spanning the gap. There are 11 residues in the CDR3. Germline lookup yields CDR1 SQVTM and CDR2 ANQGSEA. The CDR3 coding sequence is TGCAGCGTGCAAAGGGGTTCCCAGCAGTTCTTC. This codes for CSVQRGSQQFF.

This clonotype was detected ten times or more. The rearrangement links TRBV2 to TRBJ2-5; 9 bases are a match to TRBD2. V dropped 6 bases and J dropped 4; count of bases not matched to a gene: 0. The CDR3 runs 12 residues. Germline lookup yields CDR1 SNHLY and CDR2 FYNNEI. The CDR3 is CASRLAGETQYF. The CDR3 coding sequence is TGTGCCAGCAGACTAGCGGGAGAGACCCAGTACTTC.

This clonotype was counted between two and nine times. CDR3: CATSDFGQPGTNTGELFF. As DNA, the CDR3 is TGTGCCACCAGTGATTTCGGACAGCCGGGGACGAACACCGGGGAGCTGTTTTTT. The gene calls are TRBV24-1 and TRBJ2-2; D possibly corresponds to TRBD1 (6 bases). Germline values: CDR1 KGHDR, CDR2 SFDVKD. CDR3 length equals 18 residues. V was cut by 1 base and J by 0 bases, with 14 bases left in between.

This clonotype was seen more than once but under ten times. The CDR3 protein is CASSLGSGKGNEQFF. Here the CDR3 DNA reads TGTGCCAGCAGCTTAGGCAGCGGGAAAGGGAATGAGCAGTTCTTC. The rearrangement uses TRBV7-2 and TRBJ2-1, with 7 bases that match TRBD2. The germline V gene has CDR1 SGHTA and CDR2 FQGNSA. The CDR3 runs to 15 residues. Germline trimming cut 1 base from V and 7 bases from J; bases unmatched to any gene: 7.

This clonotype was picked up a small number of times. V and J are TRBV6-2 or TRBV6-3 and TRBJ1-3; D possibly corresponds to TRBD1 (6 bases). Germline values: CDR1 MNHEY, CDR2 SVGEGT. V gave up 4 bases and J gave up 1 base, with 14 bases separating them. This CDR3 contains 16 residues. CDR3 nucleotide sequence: TGTGCCAGCAGTTCCCCCGGGGGCCTATCTGGAAACACCATATATTTT. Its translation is CASSSPGGLSGNTIYF.

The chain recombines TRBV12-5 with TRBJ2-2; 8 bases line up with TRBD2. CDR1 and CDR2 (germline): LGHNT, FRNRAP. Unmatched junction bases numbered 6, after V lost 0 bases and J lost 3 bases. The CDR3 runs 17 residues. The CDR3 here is CASGLVFGTRYTGELFF. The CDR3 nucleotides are TGTGCTAGTGGTTTGGTTTTTGGGACTAGATACACCGGGGAGCTGTTTTTT. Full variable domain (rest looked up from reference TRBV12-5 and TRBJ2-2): DARVTQTPRHKVTEMGQEVTMRCQPILGHNTVFWYRQTMMQGLELLAYFRNRAPLDDSGMPKDRFSAEMPDATLATLKIQPSEPRDSAVYFCASGLVFGTRYTGELFFGEGSRLTVL.

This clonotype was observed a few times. CDR3 DNA: TGTGCCAGCAGTTTAGCCACGGACCGCGTGAACACTGAAGCTTTCTTT. This sequence encodes CASSLATDRVNTEAFF. The chain uses TRBV6-5 and TRBJ1-1; D not resolved. The CDR3 contains 16 residues. The germline V gene has CDR1 MNHEY and CDR2 SVGAGI. Trimming stripped 4 bases from V and 0 bases from J, with 15 bases between.

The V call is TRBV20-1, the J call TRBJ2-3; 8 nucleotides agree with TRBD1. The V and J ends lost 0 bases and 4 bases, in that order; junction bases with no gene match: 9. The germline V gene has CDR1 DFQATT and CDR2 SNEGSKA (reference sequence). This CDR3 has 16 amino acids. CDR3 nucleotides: TGCAGTGCTAGAGAACCCGTGGAACAGGGGGCAGATACGCAGTATTTT. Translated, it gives CSAREPVEQGADTQYF.

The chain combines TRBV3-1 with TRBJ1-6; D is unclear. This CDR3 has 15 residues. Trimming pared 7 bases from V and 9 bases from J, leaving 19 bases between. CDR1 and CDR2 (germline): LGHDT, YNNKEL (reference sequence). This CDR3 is CASTNSARNSSPLHF. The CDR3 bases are TGTGCCAGCACGAACAGTGCTCGGAATAGTTCACCCCTCCACTTT.

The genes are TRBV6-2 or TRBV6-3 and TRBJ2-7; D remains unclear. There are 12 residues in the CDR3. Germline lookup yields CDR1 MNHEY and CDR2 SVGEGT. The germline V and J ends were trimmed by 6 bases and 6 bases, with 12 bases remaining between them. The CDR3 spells CASSPGRAEQYF. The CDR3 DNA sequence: TGTGCCAGCAGCCCCGGTCGCGCCGAGCAGTACTTC.

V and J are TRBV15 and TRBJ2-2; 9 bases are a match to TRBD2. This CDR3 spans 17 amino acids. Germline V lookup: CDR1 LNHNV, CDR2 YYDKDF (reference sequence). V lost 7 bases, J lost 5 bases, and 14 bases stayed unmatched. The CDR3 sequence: CATKHLGGGRGTGELFF. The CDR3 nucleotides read TGTGCCACCAAACATTTGGGGGGCGGGAGGGGGACCGGGGAGCTGTTTTTT.

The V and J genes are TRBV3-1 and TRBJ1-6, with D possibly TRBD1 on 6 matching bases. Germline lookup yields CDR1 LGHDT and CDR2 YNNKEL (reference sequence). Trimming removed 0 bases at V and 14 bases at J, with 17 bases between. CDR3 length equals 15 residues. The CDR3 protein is CASSQEGTGRLTLHF. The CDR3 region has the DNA TGTGCCAGCAGCCAAGAGGGAACAGGGCGGCTCACCCTCCACTTT.

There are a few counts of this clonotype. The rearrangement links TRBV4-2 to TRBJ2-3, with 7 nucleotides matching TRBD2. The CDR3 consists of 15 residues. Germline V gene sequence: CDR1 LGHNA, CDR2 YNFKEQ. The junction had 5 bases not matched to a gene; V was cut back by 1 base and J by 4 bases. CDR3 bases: TGTGCCAGCAGCCAAGCCTTCGCGGGGGCAGATACGCAGTATTTT. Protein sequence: CASSQAFAGADTQYF.

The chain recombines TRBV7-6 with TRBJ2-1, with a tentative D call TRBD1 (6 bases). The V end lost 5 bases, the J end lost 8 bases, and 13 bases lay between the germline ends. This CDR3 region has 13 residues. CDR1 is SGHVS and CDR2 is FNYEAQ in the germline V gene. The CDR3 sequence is CASSAIQGDEQFF. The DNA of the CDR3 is TGTGCCAGCAGCGCAATACAGGGAGATGAGCAGTTCTTC.

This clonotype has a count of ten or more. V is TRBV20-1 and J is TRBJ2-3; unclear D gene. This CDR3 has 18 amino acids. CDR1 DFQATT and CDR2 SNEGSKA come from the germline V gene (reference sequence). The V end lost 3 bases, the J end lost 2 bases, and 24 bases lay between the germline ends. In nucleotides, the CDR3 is TGCAGTGCTAGTGATCAGTCTTCGGGCTATCCCATCACAGATACGCAGTATTTT. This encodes CSASDQSSGYPITDTQYF.

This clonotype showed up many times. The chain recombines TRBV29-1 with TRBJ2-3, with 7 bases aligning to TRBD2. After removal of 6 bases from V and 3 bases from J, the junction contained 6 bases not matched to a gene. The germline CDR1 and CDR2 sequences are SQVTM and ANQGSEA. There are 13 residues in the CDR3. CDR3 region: CSVVGGSTDTQYF. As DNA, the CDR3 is TGCAGCGTGGTGGGGGGGTCAACAGATACGCAGTATTTT.

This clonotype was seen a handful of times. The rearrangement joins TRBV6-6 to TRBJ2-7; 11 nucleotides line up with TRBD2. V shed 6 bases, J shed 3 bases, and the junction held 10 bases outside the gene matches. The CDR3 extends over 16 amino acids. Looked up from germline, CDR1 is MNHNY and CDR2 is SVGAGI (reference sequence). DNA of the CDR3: TGTGCCAGCAGCCATCTGCTAGCGGGGGGCCGCTACGAGCAGTACTTC. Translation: CASSHLLAGGRYEQYF.

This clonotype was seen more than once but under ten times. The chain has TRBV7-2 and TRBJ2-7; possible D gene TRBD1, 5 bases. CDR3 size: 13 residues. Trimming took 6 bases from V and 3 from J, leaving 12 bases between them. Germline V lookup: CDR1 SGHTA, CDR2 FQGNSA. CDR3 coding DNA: TGTGCCAGCAGTCGGACAATAGACTACGAGCAGTACTTC. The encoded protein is CASSRTIDYEQYF.

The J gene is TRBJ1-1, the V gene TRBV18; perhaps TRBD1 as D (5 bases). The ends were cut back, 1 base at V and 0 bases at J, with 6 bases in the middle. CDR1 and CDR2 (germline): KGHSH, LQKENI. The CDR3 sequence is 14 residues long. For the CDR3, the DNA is TGTGCCAGCTCACCACAGGGGATGAACACTGAAGCTTTCTTT. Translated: CASSPQGMNTEAFF.

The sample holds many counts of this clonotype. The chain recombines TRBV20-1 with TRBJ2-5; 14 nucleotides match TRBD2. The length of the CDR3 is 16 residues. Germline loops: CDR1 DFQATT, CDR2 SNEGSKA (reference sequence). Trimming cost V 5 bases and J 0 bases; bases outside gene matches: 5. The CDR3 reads CSAQSGLAGDQETQYF. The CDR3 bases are TGCAGTGCTCAATCGGGACTAGCGGGGGACCAAGAGACCCAGTACTTC.

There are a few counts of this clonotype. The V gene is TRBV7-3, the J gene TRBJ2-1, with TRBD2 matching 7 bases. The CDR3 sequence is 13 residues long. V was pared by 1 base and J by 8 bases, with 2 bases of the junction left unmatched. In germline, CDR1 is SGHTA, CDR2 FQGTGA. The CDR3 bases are TGTGCCAGCAGCTTAAATAGCGGGTATGAGCAGTTCTTC. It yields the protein CASSLNSGYEQFF.

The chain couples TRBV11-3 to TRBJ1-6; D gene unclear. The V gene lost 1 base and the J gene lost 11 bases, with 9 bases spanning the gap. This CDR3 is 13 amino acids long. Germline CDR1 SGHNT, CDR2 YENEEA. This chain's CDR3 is CASSLVLGTPLHF. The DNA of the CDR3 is TGTGCCAGCAGCTTAGTTTTGGGTACACCCCTCCACTTT.

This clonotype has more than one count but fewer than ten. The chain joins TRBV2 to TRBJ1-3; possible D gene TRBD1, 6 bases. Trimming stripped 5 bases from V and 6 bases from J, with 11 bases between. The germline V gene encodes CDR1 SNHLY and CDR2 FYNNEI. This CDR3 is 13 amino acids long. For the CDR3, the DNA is TGTGCCAGCAGTACAGGGATGGAAAACACCATATATTTT. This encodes CASSTGMENTIYF.

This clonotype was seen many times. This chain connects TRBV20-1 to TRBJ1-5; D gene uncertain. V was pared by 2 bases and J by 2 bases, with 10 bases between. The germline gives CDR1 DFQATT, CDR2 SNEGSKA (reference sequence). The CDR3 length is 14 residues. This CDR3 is CSARRTQRNQPQHF. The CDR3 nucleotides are TGCAGTGCTAGACGGACTCAGCGCAATCAGCCCCAGCATTTT.

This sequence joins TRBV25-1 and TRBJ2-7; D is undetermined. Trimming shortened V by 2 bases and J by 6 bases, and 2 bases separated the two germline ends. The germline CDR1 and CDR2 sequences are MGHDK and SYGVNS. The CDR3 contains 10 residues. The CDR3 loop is CASSESEQYF. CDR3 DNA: TGTGCCAGCAGTGAAAGCGAGCAGTACTTC.

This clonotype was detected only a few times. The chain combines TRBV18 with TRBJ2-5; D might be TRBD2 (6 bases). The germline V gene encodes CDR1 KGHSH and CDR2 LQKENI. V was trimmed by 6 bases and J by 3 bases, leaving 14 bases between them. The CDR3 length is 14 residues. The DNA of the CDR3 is TGTGCCAGCTCTCCCCCGCGGGAAAAAGAGACCCAGTACTTC. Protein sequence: CASSPPREKETQYF.

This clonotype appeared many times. The CDR3 loop reads CASQTGTSGGAGTQYF. CDR3 sequence (DNA): TGTGCCAGCCAGACCGGGACTAGCGGGGGGGCCGGGACCCAGTACTTC. This chain connects TRBV7-6 to TRBJ2-5; TRBD2 agrees at 16 bases. This CDR3 region has 16 residues. V was clipped by 8 bases and J by 7 bases; unmatched bases: 10. The germline CDR1 and CDR2 sequences are SGHVS and FNYEAQ.